The present entry profiles one TCR beta chain with its context. The entry originates in a study of shared clonotypes between healthy human individuals. Study in general: Two female and a few male donors aged 18 to 49 were enrolled.

Clones were read by immunoSEQ multiplex PCR, and TCRdb kept only the in-frame ones, dropping some. Of roughly 2 million clones listed, approximately 94% are singletons. The V and J ends lost 0 bases and 6 bases respectively, with 15 bases between them. The CDR3 is 15 amino acids. Germline assignment: CDR1 SGHNT and CDR2 YYREEE (reference sequence). This chain uses TRBV5-4 with TRBJ2-5; D is unclear. Specimen: naive CD4+ T cells sorted from blood. Regarding subset: CD45RA+ positively selected. The source of this sequence is a man aged 18-30 years in good health. CDR3 in amino acids: CASSLGYSSPQTQYF. CDR3 sequence (DNA): TGTGCCAGCAGCTTGGGATACAGTAGCCCTCAGACCCAGTACTTC.